This T cell receptor (beta chain) was sequenced during a study of T cell repertoires in cytomegalovirus infection. Study at large: Public TCR beta signatures marked donors with CMV infection and the matching HLA. Study-wide results and caveats: CMV carriers having the relevant HLA were flagged by cumulative public TCR beta family frequency.

This clonotype was found many times. The antigen remains undetermined. The V gene lost 1 base and the J gene lost 2 bases, with 6 bases spanning the gap. Germline CDR1 SGHTA, CDR2 FQGNSA. The CDR3 extends over 14 amino acids. Each CDR3 protein gets one entry after TCRdb re-called the reads with MiXCR. The sample includes about 220,000 distinct CDR3 sequences, roughly two fifths of them seen just once. This clonotype was sampled from a human donor in good health (CMV status not recorded). Some clones in this sample may be carry-over from other donors' samples. The rearrangement uses TRBV7-2 and TRBJ1-3; D uncertain. The sequences come from CD8+ T cells from cultured PBMCs, collected from culture after CMV antigen stimulation. CDR3 amino acids: CASSLGLTGNTIYF. The CDR3 DNA is TGTGCCAGCAGCTTAGGATTAACTGGAAACACCATATATTTT.